This T cell receptor beta chain was documented in a study of CD8 T cells in ankylosing spondylitis (dated by TCRdb to 2017 to 2019). A note on the overall study: To find TCR variants linked to disease, the study profiled T cell receptor beta repertoires in ankylosing spondylitis patients and healthy donors. In total, the full study cohort was made up of some 110 healthy donors and about two dozen ankylosing spondylitis patients. Peripheral blood samples were taken, and synovial fluid was additionally collected from ankylosing spondylitis patients.

Of note for this clonotype: The specificity of this receptor is unknown. No much larger clonotype is one base removed from it; base qualities were not supplied.

Sequenced on an Illumina HiSeq 2500. TCR beta libraries were prepared by quantitative 5'-RACE with molecular barcodes. From the authors' description of their analysis: Disease-linked TCR variants were identified with a new computational method built on a probabilistic model of VDJ rearrangement. TCRdb reran the public reads through fastp at Q25 and MiXCR, keeping productive beta chains. Rows merge per CDR3 protein into single entries with the most common DNA and genes. TCRdb, not the original authors, processed these V and J calls. The sample table lists hundreds of thousands of distinct CDR3 sequences, about 12% of them with a count of one. About 0.5% of the sample is taken by the ten largest. V is trimmed back by 5 bases and J by 4 bases, and the junction contains 2 bases that no gene match accounts for. Spanning cysteine to phenylalanine, the CDR3 consists of 13 amino acids. Only the CDR3 part of the read is kept: 39 bases, read in frame from the first base.

The full study reports these points: A TCR beta motif of several highly homologous amino acid variants appeared characteristic of blood from ankylosing spondylitis patients. Some TCR beta motif variants had previously been reported in synovial fluid and blood of reactive arthritis patients, which suggested common disease-initiation mechanisms. In peripheral blood, the disease-linked clones were found at relatively low frequencies and had a CD8+ phenotype. Significant enrichment of the disease-linked clones was reported in matched synovial fluid samples from ankylosing spondylitis patients.

Sequenced input: blood, either unsorted or a sorted T cell fraction (not recorded which). This clonotype was obtained from a male donor with ankylosing spondylitis. The chain is encoded by TRBV12-3 or TRBV12-4 joined to TRBJ1-2; 9 middle bases align to TRBD1. The DNA reads TGTGCCAGCAGTGTGACAGGGGGCTATGGCTACACCTTC. Translation gives CASSVTGGYGYTF.